This TCR beta chain was documented in a study of cytomegalovirus exposure and HLA in healthy donors. General study results and limits: A prior analysis recorded that most TCR beta V segments were productive about 87% or about 30% of the time. Common viral pathogens (according to a later analysis) appeared linked to several of the most significant clusters. Some V segments, including TRBV6-2 and TRBV6-3, were excluded as indistinguishable.

The PCR made use of 60 Vbeta and 13 Jbeta primers. This table comes from immunoSEQ multiplex PCR, and its TCRdb copy is limited to in-frame clones, with some not included. The table includes approximately 150,000 clones, around 86% detected once. With regard to this clone: Its antigen is unidentified.

Healthy bone marrow donors made up the donors. V was clipped by 4 bases and J by 4 bases; unmatched bases: 11. The CDR3 is made up of 16 amino acids. The germline V gene encodes CDR1 SGHRS and CDR2 YFSETQ. This chain connects TRBV5-1 to TRBJ2-1, with TRBD2 matching over 7 bases. The sample consisted of PBMCs. The origin of this receptor is a woman aged 25 to 45 in good health and CMV-seronegative. Here the CDR3 reads CASSVESGENYNEQFF. The CDR3 region has the DNA TGCGCCAGCAGCGTGGAGAGCGGGGAAAATTACAATGAGCAGTTCTTC.